This T cell receptor beta chain was captured by sequencing in a study of shared clonotypes between healthy human individuals. Study background: Serving as donors were two women and three men, whose ages spanned 18 to 49.

Original processing notes: Without quality scores, immunoSEQ junctional reads could not be filtered like full-length reads. Profiling relied on immunoSEQ multiplex PCR, and the TCRdb table lists in-frame clones only, not all of them. The V and J calls and clone size were taken over from that table, and D and trimming were inferred from the DNA. The table lists approximately 2,000,000 clones, just over 90% of them singletons. Whole-study findings and limits: Estimated richness was generally greater in naive than memory subsets.

Concerning this clone: Its antigen is currently unknown.

Germline CDR1 MDHEN, CDR2 SYDVKM. The length of the CDR3 is 16 residues. With 5 bases removed from V and 2 bases from J, the gap between germline ends came to 18 bases. The naive CD8 fraction comprised CD45RO-negative cells positively selected for CCR7 and excluded terminally differentiated effector memory CD45RA+ cells. This clonotype originated in a man aged 18 to 29 in good health. Some clones in this sample may be carry-over from other donors' samples. The V gene is TRBV28, the J gene TRBJ2-5; TRBD1 is a possible D gene (6 bases). Sequencing was carried out using naive CD8+ T cells from PBMCs. CDR3 sequence reads: CASSLKPSGQQETQYF. In nucleotides, the CDR3 is TGTGCCAGCAGTCTTAAGCCCTCCGGACAGCAAGAGACCCAGTACTTC.